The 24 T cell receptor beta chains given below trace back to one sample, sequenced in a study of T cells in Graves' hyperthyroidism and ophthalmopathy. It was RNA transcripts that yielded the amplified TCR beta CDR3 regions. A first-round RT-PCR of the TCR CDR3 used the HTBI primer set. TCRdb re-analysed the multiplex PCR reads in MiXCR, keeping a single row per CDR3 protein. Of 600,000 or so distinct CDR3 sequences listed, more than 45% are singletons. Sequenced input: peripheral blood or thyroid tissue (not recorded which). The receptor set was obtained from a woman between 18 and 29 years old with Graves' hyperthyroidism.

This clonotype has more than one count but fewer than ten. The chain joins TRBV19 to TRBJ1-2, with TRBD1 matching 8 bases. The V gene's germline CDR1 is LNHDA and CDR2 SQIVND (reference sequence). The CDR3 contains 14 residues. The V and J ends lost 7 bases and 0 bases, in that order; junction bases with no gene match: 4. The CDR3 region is CASMGQATNYGYTF. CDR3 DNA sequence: TGTGCCAGTATGGGACAGGCTACTAACTATGGCTACACCTTC.

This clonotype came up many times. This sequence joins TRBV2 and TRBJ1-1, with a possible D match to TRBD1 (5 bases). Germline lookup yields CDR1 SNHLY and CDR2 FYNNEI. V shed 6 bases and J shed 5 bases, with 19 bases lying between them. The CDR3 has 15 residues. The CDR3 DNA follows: TGTGCCAGCAGCCGGTCACAGGTCGAATGGACTGAAGCTTTCTTT. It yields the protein CASSRSQVEWTEAFF.

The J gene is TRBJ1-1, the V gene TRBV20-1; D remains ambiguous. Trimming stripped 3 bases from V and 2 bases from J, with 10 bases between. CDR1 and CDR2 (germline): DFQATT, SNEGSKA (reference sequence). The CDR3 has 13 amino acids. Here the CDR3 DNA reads TGCAGTGCTAGTTCTCAGTCAAACACTGAAGCTTTCTTT. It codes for CSASSQSNTEAFF.

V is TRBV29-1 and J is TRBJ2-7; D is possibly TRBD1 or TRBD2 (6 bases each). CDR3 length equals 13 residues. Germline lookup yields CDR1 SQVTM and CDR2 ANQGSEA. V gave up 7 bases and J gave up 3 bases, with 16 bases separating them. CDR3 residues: CSGMGGQDYEQYF. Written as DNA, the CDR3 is TGCAGCGGGATGGGGGGCCAGGACTACGAGCAGTACTTC.

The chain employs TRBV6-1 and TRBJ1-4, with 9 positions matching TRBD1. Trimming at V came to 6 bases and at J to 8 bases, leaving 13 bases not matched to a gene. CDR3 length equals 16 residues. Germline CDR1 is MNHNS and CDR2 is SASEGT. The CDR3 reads CASSASGTGWGEKLFF. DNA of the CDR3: TGTGCCAGCAGCGCCTCCGGGACAGGGTGGGGAGAAAAACTGTTTTTT.

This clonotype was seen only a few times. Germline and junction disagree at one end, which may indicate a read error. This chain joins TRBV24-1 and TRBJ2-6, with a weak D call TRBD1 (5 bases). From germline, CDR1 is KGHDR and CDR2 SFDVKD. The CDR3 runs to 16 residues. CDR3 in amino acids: CATSDNRISGANVPTF. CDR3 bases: TGTGCCACCAGTGATAACAGGATCTCTGGGGCCAACGTCCCGACTTTC.

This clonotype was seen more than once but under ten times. Here the CDR3 reads CASSFGWTGELFF. DNA of the CDR3: TGTGCCAGCAGCTTTGGGTGGACCGGGGAGCTGTTTTTT. V gene TRBV7-8 combines with J gene TRBJ2-2; D uncertain. Germline V CDR1 and CDR2: SGHVS, FQNEAQ. The V end was cut by 3 bases, the J end by 5 bases, with 7 bases between. This CDR3 is 13 amino acids long.

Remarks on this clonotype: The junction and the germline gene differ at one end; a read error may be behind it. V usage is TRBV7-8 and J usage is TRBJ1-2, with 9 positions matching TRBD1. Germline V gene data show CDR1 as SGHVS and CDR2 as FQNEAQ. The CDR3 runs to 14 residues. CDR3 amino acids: CTSSLDRGGYGYTF. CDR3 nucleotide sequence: TGTACCAGCAGCTTAGACAGGGGGGGATATGGCTACACCTTC.

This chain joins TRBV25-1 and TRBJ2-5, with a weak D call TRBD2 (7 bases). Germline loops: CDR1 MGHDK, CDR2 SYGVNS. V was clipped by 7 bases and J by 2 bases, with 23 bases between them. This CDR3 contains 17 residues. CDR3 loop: CASISPAGKGGQETQYF. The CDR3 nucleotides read TGTGCCAGCATTTCCCCAGCGGGGAAAGGGGGACAAGAGACCCAGTACTTC.

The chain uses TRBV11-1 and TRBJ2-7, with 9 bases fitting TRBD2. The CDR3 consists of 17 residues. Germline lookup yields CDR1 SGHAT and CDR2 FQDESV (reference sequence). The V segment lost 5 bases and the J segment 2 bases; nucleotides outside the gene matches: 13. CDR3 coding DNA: TGTGCCAGCAGCCAGGCCGGACTAGCGAACGAAGCCTACGAGCAGTACTTC. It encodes CASSQAGLANEAYEQYF.

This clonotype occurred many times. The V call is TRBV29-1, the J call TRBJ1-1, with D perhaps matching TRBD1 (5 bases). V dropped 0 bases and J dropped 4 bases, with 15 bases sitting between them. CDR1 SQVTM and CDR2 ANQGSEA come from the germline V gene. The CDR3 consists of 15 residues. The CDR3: CSVEDPVGVGTEAFF. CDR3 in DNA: TGCAGCGTTGAAGATCCGGTAGGGGTAGGCACTGAAGCTTTCTTT.

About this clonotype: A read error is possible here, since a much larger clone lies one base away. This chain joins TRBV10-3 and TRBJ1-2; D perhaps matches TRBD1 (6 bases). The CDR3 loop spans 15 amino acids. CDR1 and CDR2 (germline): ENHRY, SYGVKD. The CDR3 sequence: CAISESSGVAYGYTF. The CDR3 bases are TGCGCCATCAGTGAGTCGTCAGGGGTTGCCTATGGCTACACCTTC.

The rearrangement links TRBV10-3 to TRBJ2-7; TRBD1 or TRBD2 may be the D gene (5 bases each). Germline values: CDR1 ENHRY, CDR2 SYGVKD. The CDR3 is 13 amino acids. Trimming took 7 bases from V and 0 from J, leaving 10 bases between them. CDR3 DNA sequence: TGTGCCATCACTGGGACGGTCTCCTACGAGCAGTACTTC. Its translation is CAITGTVSYEQYF.

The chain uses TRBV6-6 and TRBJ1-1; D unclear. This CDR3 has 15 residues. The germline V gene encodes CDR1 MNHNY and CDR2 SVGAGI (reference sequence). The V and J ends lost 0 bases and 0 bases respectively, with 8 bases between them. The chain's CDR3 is CASSYSEVMNTEAFF. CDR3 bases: TGTGCCAGCAGTTACTCAGAGGTAATGAACACTGAAGCTTTCTTT.

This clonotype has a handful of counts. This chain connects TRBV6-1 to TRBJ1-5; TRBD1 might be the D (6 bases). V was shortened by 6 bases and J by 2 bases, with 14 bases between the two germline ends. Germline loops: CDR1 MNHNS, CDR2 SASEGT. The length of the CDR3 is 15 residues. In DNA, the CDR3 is TGTGCCAGCAGACCCACAGGGCTGGGCAATCAGCCCCAGCATTTT. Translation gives CASRPTGLGNQPQHF.

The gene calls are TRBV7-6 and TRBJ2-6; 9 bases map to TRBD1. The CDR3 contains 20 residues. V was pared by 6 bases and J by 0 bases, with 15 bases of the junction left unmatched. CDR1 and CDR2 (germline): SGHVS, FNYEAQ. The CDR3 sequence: CASSLGAWTGASSGANVLTF. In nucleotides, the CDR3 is TGTGCCAGCAGTCTGGGGGCCTGGACAGGGGCCAGCTCTGGGGCCAACGTCCTGACTTTC.

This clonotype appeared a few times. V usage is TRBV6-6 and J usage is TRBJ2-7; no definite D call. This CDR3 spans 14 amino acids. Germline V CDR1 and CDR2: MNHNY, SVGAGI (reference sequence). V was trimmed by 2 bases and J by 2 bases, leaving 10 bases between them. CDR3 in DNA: TGTGCCAGCAGTTACGAATGGGTCCCCTACGAGCAGTACTTC. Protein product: CASSYEWVPYEQYF.

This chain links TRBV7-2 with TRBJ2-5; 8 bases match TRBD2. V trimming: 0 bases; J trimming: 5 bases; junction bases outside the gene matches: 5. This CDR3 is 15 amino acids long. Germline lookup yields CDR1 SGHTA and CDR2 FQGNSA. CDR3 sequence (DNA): TGTGCCAGCAGCTTAGCGCGGGGGGCGCTTGAGACCCAGTACTTC. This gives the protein CASSLARGALETQYF.

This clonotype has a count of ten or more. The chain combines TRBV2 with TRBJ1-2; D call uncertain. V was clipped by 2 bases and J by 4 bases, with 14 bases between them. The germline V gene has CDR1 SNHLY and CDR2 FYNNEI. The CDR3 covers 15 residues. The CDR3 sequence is CASSESRLVIYGYTF. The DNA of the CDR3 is TGTGCCAGCAGTGAATCTCGGTTGGTGATCTATGGCTACACCTTC.

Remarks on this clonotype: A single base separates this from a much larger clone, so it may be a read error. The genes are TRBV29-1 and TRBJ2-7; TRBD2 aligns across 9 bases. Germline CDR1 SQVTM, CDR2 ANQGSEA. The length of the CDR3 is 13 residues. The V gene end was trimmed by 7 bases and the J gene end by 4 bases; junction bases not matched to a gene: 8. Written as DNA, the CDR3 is TGCAGCGCCGTGGAGCGGGAGGCGTACGAGCAGTACTTC. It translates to CSAVEREAYEQYF.

CDR3 bases: TGTGCCAGCAGTGAAAACAGGGATGACACTGAAGCTTTCTTT. This gives the protein CASSENRDDTEAFF. The rearrangement joins TRBV2 to TRBJ1-1; tentative D call: TRBD1 (6 bases). Germline V gene lookup returns CDR1 SNHLY and CDR2 FYNNEI. The CDR3 sequence is 14 residues long. Between the trimmed V and J ends, which lost 2 bases and 3 bases, there was a span of 10 bases. Full variable domain (remainder filled in from reference TRBV2 and TRBJ1-1): EPEVTQTPSHQVTQMGQEVILRCVPISNHLYFYWYRQILGQKVEFLVSFYNNEISEKSEIFDDQFSVERPDGSNFTLKIRSTKLEDSAMYFCASSENRDDTEAFFGQGTRLTVV.

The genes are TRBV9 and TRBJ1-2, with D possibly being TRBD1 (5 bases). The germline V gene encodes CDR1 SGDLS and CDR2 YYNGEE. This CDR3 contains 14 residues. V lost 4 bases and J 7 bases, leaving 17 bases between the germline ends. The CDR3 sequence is CASSRSGTTSGYTF. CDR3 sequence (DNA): TGTGCCAGCAGCCGATCCGGGACGACGAGTGGCTACACCTTC. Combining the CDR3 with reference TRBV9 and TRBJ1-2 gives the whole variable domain DSGVTQTPKHLITATGQRVTLRCSPRSGDLSVYWYQQSLDQGLQFLIQYYNGEERAKGNILERFSAQQFPDLHSELNLSSLELGDSALYFCASSRSGTTSGYTFGSGTRLTVV.

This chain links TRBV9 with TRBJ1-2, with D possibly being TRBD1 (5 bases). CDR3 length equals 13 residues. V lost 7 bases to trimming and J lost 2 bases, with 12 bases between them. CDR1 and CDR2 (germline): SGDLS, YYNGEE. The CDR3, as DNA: TGTGCCAGCGGGGGAAAGGAGAACTATGGCTACACCTTC. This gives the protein CASGGKENYGYTF.

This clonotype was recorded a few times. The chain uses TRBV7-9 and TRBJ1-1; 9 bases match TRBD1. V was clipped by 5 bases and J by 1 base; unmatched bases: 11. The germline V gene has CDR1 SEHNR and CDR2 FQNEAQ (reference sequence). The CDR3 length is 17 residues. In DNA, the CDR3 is TGTGCCAGCAGCCCACAGCTAGGACAGGGGACGAACACTGAAGCTTTCTTT. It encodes CASSPQLGQGTNTEAFF.